This TCR beta chain came from a study of blood T cell repertoires in COVID-19. Study as a whole: In each case, the material was cDNA or gDNA derived from T cells, B-cell-depleted T cells, or PBMCs.

The method was immunoSEQ multiplex PCR; TCRdb's version includes in-frame clones alone and lacks a portion of them. The repertoire holds about 360,000 clones, with about 90% as singletons. The CDR3 runs to 13 residues. The V gene lost 2 bases and the J gene lost 5 bases, with 6 bases spanning the gap. The chain couples TRBV12-3 or TRBV12-4 to TRBJ2-2; D may be TRBD2 (5 bases). The clonotype originates from a man aged 25 to 40 who had recovered from COVID-19. The sequenced sample was PBMCs or T cells enriched from blood (not recorded which). This chain's CDR3 is CASSLPGTGELFF. CDR3 in DNA: TGTGCCAGCAGTTTACCGGGGACCGGGGAGCTGTTTTTT.